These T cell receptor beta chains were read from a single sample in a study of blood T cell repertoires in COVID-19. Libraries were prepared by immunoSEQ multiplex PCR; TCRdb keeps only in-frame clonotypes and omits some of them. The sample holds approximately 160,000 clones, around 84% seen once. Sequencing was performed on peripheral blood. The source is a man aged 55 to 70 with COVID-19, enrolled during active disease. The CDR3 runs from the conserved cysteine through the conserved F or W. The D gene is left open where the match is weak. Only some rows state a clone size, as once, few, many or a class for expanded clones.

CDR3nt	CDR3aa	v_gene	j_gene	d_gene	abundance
TGTGCCAGCAAGGACAGGGGGTCCTATGGCTACACCTTC	CASKDRGSYGYTF	TRBV6-5	TRBJ1-2	TRBD1	few
TGTGCCAGCAGTAGGACGGGGGGCTACACCTTC	CASSRTGGYTF	TRBV6-5	TRBJ1-2	NA	few
TGTGCCAGCAGCTTAGACAGGGTTAATTCACCCCTCCACTTT	CASSLDRVNSPLHF	TRBV7-9	TRBJ1-6	NA	once
TGCAGCGTCGGGGGGGCAACTAGCCGGCCACAAGAGACCCAGTACTTC	CSVGGATSRPQETQYF	TRBV29-1	TRBJ2-5	TRBD2	NA
TGTGCCAGTAGTATCACACAGGGGGCCGGGTACGAGCAGTACTTC	CASSITQGAGYEQYF	TRBV19	TRBJ2-7	TRBD1	NA
TGTGCCAGCAGAGGGACAGGGATCAATCAGCCCCAGCATTTT	CASRGTGINQPQHF	TRBV25-1	TRBJ1-5	TRBD1	NA
TGTGCCAGCAGCTTAGGACAGGATCGGAATTCACCCCTCCACTTT	CASSLGQDRNSPLHF	TRBV7-2	TRBJ1-6	NA	NA
TGCGCCAGCAGCTTGATTTCGGGAGCGGTTTCCAATGAAAAACTGTTTTTT	CASSLISGAVSNEKLFF	TRBV5-1	TRBJ1-4	NA	NA
TGCGCCAGCAGCCCCCAGGCAGGGCTCGCAGATACGCAGTATTTT	CASSPQAGLADTQYF	TRBV5-1	TRBJ2-3	NA	NA
TGCGCCAGCAGATACTCTCCGGGAGGGGGAAATCAGCCCCAGCATTTT	CASRYSPGGGNQPQHF	TRBV5-1	TRBJ1-5	NA	NA
TGTGCCAGTAGTATAGGAAGGGGACATAGCAATCAGCCCCAGCATTTT	CASSIGRGHSNQPQHF	TRBV19	TRBJ1-5	NA	few
TGTGCCAGAAGCTTAGTGAGGCTAGCCCCCTACGAGCAGTACTTC	CARSLVRLAPYEQYF	TRBV7-5	TRBJ2-7	NA	once
TGTGCCTGGAGTGGAAGAGGATACTCCTACAATGAGCAGTTCTTC	CAWSGRGYSYNEQFF	TRBV30	TRBJ2-1	NA	NA
TGTGCCAGCAGCCCGGGACAGAAGGCTTTCTTT	CASSPGQKAFF	TRBV11-2	TRBJ1-1	TRBD1	NA
TGTGCCTGGAGTAAAGGTAGCGGGAGTGAGCAGTTCTTC	CAWSKGSGSEQFF	TRBV30	TRBJ2-1	TRBD2	NA
TGTGCCAGCAGCTCGGACAGGAACACTGAAGCTTTCTTT	CASSSDRNTEAFF	TRBV11-3	TRBJ1-1	NA	NA
TGTGCCAGCTCACCACGGGAGGGTGCAACTAATGAAAAACTGTTTTTT	CASSPREGATNEKLFF	TRBV18	TRBJ1-4	NA	NA
TGTGCCAGCACGCCAACTAAACCCGGGGAGCTGTTTTTT	CASTPTKPGELFF	TRBV2	TRBJ2-2	NA	NA
TGTGCCAGCAGCGGGACATCGTTTGGCTACACCTTC	CASSGTSFGYTF	TRBV6-5	TRBJ1-2	NA	NA
TGTGCCAGCAGCGCCACCCCAGGACTTTACAATGAGCAGTTCTTC	CASSATPGLYNEQFF	TRBV7-3	TRBJ2-1	NA	once
TGTGCCACCCGACAGGGGCTTACAATCAATCAGCCCCAGCATTTT	CATRQGLTINQPQHF	TRBV19	TRBJ1-5	TRBD1	NA
TGTGCCAGCAGCGCCCTAGCAGGGGGGAAGAACACTGAAGCTTTCTTT	CASSALAGGKNTEAFF	TRBV9	TRBJ1-1	TRBD1	NA
TGTGCCAGCAGCGCAGCTCAGGATTGGGACTATGGCTACACCTTC	CASSAAQDWDYGYTF	TRBV9	TRBJ1-2	NA	NA
TGTGCCAGTAGTGGCCCCGGACAGGGGGCTGTTCAGCCCCAGCATTTT	CASSGPGQGAVQPQHF	TRBV19	TRBJ1-5	TRBD1	NA
TGTGCCAGCAGACCTGGACAGTTCACGGATGGCTACACCTTC	CASRPGQFTDGYTF	TRBV2	TRBJ1-2	NA	NA
TGTGCCAGTAGTTCTCCGGGACAGGGGGCCAGAAGAAACACCGGGGAGCTGTTTTTT	CASSSPGQGARRNTGELFF	TRBV19	TRBJ2-2	TRBD1	NA
TGCAGCGCCTCAAGAGACACCGGGGAGCTGTTTTTT	CSASRDTGELFF	TRBV29-1	TRBJ2-2	NA	NA
TGCACAGGGGGGTACGGCACTGAAGCTTTCTTT	CTGGYGTEAFF	TRBV29-1	TRBJ1-1	TRBD1	NA
TGCAGCGTTGGCGGGAGAGCTGAGTACGAGCAGTACTTC	CSVGGRAEYEQYF	TRBV29-1	TRBJ2-7	TRBD2	NA
TGTGCCAGCAGGGGGGACTCTATGAACAATGAGCAGTTCTTC	CASRGDSMNNEQFF	TRBV7-3	TRBJ2-1	NA	NA
TGTGCCAGCAGCTTAGAGCGGGGGTACCTTTTAGGGGGAAACATTCAGTACTTC	CASSLERGYLLGGNIQYF	TRBV5-6	TRBJ2-4	TRBD2	NA
TGTGCCAGCAGGGGCCCTTCTGCTGGGGCCAACGTCCTGACTTTC	CASRGPSAGANVLTF	TRBV2	TRBJ2-6	NA	NA
TGTGCCAGCAGCCGACGGGGGGGCGATAGAGAGACCCAGTACTTC	CASSRRGGDRETQYF	TRBV3-1/TRBV3-2	TRBJ2-5	TRBD2	NA
TGTGCCAGCAGTTTGAGAGGGAGGTATGGGTCGGACTATGGCTACACCTTC	CASSLRGRYGSDYGYTF	TRBV6-2/TRBV6-3	TRBJ1-2	NA	NA
TGTGCCTGGAATCCCTTCAGGGCGGGAGCCCACACCGGGGAGCTGTTTTTT	CAWNPFRAGAHTGELFF	TRBV30	TRBJ2-2	TRBD2	NA
TGCAGTGCAACGGGCGGGCATGAGCAGTTCTTC	CSATGGHEQFF	TRBV20-1	TRBJ2-1	NA	once
TGTGCCAGCAGCGGGGGGACTAGCGGCCTACTCTACAATGAGCAGTTCTTC	CASSGGTSGLLYNEQFF	TRBV5-8	TRBJ2-1	TRBD2	NA
TGTGCCAGCAGGGATACAGGGGGCCTGAACACTGAAGCTTTCTTT	CASRDTGGLNTEAFF	TRBV6-4	TRBJ1-1	TRBD1	NA
TGTGCCAGCAGCCAAGAGGGCGGGGTCGCTCAGCCCCAGCATTTT	CASSQEGGVAQPQHF	TRBV4-2	TRBJ1-5	NA	NA
TGTGCCAGCAGCTTCGCCGGGACAGGGAGAGAAAAACTGTTTTTT	CASSFAGTGREKLFF	TRBV11-3	TRBJ1-4	TRBD1	NA
TGTGCCAGCAGAGGACTCCGGGGGAGGGCTGAAGCTTTCTTT	CASRGLRGRAEAFF	TRBV6-5	TRBJ1-1	NA	once
TGTGCCAGCAGCTCCGCGGACAGACCCTCAGGATGGCCCCAGCATTTT	CASSSADRPSGWPQHF	TRBV5-8	TRBJ1-5	NA	few
TGTGCCAGCTCACCGTTACAGGATACCTACAATGAGCAGTTCTTC	CASSPLQDTYNEQFF	TRBV18	TRBJ2-1	NA	NA
TGTGCCAGCAGCTTAACACAGGCCACTAATGAAAAACTGTTTTTT	CASSLTQATNEKLFF	TRBV7-3	TRBJ1-4	NA	NA
TGTGCCAGCAGCCCAGTAGACAGTCTAAATTCACCCCTCCACTTT	CASSPVDSLNSPLHF	TRBV3-1/TRBV3-2	TRBJ1-6	NA	NA
TGTGCCAGCAGCTTAAACACATACACCGGGGAGCTGTTTTTT	CASSLNTYTGELFF	TRBV7-3	TRBJ2-2	NA	once
TGTGCCAGCACCAACCTACCAATAGGGGGCGCGGAGACCCAGTACTTC	CASTNLPIGGAETQYF	TRBV7-9	TRBJ2-5	TRBD1	NA
TGTGCCAGCAGCAGCGGACAGGGGGGATACAATGAGCAGTTCTTC	CASSSGQGGYNEQFF	TRBV11-2	TRBJ2-1	TRBD1	few